What follows are 19 T cell receptor beta chains derived from one specimen sequenced in a study of tissue T cells after allogeneic stem cell transplantation. Clones were sequenced by immunoSEQ multiplex PCR, and TCRdb holds only the in-frame ones, with some missing. Of 6,500 to 8,000 clones in the sample, 40% to 60% are singletons; the top ten hold approximately 5%. The time point: mouse harvest day 7 after allogeneic transplant. Mouse grafts combined 10^7 T-cell-depleted bone marrow cells with 10^6 splenic CD5+ T cells. Sequenced sample: gut tissue. These receptors all stem from a female BALB/c mouse given C57BL/6 T cells with graft-versus-host disease after an allogeneic hematopoietic cell transplant.

Details on this clone: The gene names here belong to mouse. The read terminates 1 residue ahead of where the CDR3 ends, so the germline J gene completes it. The J gene is TRBJ2-5, the V gene TRBV15; a weak D match, TRBD1 (5 bases). This CDR3 comprises 13 residues. V lost 7 bases and J lost 2, with 10 bases in between. Germline CDR1 SGHND, CDR2 FRSKSL. The sequenced part of the CDR3 DNA is TGTGCCAGCACCCTTAGGGGCCAAGACACCCAGTAC. Encoded protein: CASTLRGQDTQY. The CDR3 in full is CASTLRGQDTQYF.

Only a few counts were recorded for this clone. The gene symbols are mouse symbols. Sequencing ends 1 residue short of the CDR3 end; the germline J gene provides the rest. The V gene is TRBV19, the J gene TRBJ2-7; 12 positions match TRBD1. V lost 4 bases to trimming and J lost 6 bases; unmatched junction nucleotides: 5. Germline V CDR1 and CDR2: FNHDT, SITEND (reference sequence). The CDR3 extends over 14 amino acids. Partial CDR3 DNA: TGTGCCAGCAGTCGCCGGGACAGGGGGCTTGAACAGTAC. This translates into CASSRRDRGLEQY. The full CDR3 is CASSRRDRGLEQYF.

Worth noting for this clone: Gene labels here are mouse ones. The sequence runs out 1 residue before the end of the CDR3; the remainder is reconstructed from the germline J gene. The chain joins TRBV23 to TRBJ1-1; the D segment call TRBD1 is taken from the table without a DNA check. Germline V gene sequence: CDR1 KGHTA, CDR2 FQNQQP. The CDR3 loop spans 15 amino acids. CDR3 loop: CSSSQWEGAPRQVFF. CDR3 DNA (partial): TGCTCCAGCAGTCAATGGGAGGGGGCGCCGAGACAAGTCTTC.

With respect to this clone: The listed genes are named as in mouse. This chain's CDR3 is CGARAPGGANSDYTF. The CDR3 bases that were read are TGTGGTGCTAGGGCCCCAGGGGGCGCAAACTCCGACTACACC. V usage is TRBV20 and J usage is TRBJ1-2; 8 nucleotides line up with TRBD1. The sequenced fragment ends 1 residue before the CDR3 boundary, so the rest is inferred from the germline J gene. V trimming: 1 base; J trimming: 0 bases; junction bases outside the gene matches: 4. This CDR3 is built from 15 residues. CDR1 is GFQATS and CDR2 is STVNSAI in the germline V gene.

With regard to this clone: Gene names and germline refer to mouse. Partial CDR3 DNA: TGTGCCAGCAGTCTTCCTAACCAAGACACCCAGTAC. Translating it yields CASSLPNQDTQY. The complete CDR3 reads CASSLPNQDTQYF. This chain links TRBV26 with TRBJ2-5; D is uncertain. The read terminates 1 residue before the CDR3 end, so the remaining end is supplied by the germline J gene. V was clipped by 3 bases and J by 0 bases, with 4 bases between them. There are 13 residues in the CDR3. Germline values: CDR1 KGHPV, CDR2 FQNQEV (reference sequence).

With respect to this clone: Gene labels here are mouse ones. Incomplete CDR3 DNA: TGTGCAAGCAGCCCGGACTGGGGGGGAAACTATGCTGAGCAGTTC. Translation gives CASSPDWGGNYAEQF. From start to end, the CDR3 is CASSPDWGGNYAEQFF. V usage is TRBV16 and J usage is TRBJ2-1; the match to TRBD2 covers 12 bases. The sequenced fragment ends 1 residue before the CDR3 boundary, so the rest is inferred from the germline J gene. V lost 5 bases to trimming and J lost 1 base; unmatched junction nucleotides: 3. The CDR3 has 16 amino acids. Germline V gene data show CDR1 as SGHSA and CDR2 as FRNQAP.

This clone was seen a few times. Gene labels here are mouse ones. The read ends 1 residue shy of where the CDR3 ends; the end is completed using the germline J gene. The rearrangement joins TRBV26 to TRBJ2-4; D may be TRBD2 (7 bases). The length of the CDR3 is 13 residues. Between the trimmed V and J ends, which lost 8 bases and 6 bases, there was a span of 15 bases. Germline CDR1 and CDR2: KGHPV and FQNQEV (reference sequence). The sequenced part of the CDR3 DNA is TGTGCCAGCTCCCTTAGGGGGGCGAACACCTTGTAC. Protein sequence: CASSLRGANTLY. The CDR3 in full is CASSLRGANTLYF.

Concerning this clone: Gene names refer to mouse genes. The sequenced fragment ends 1 residue before the CDR3 boundary, so the rest is inferred from the germline J gene. This chain uses TRBV12-1 with TRBJ1-1; D gene uncertain. Trimming removed 1 base from V and 8 bases from J, with 7 bases in between. CDR1 SGHSN and CDR2 HYEKVE come from the germline V gene. The CDR3 spans 11 residues. The CDR3 DNA, read in part, is TGTGCCAGCTCTCTATCGGGGGAAGTCTTC. It is translated as CASSLSGEVF. The whole CDR3 sequence is CASSLSGEVFF.

There are a few counts of this clone. Each gene name is a mouse one. The CDR3 extends 1 residue past the end of the read, so its final part is completed from the germline J gene. The genes are TRBV12-1 and TRBJ2-7; 8 bases match TRBD2. Germline CDR1 reads SGHSN; CDR2 reads HYEKVE. The CDR3 is 14 amino acids. After removal of 4 bases from V and 1 base from J, the junction contained 5 bases not matched to a gene. Partial CDR3 DNA: TGTGCCAGCTCCCCCGGGGGGGCATCCTATGAACAGTAC. Its translation is CASSPGGASYEQY. The complete CDR3 protein is CASSPGGASYEQYF.

This clone was found once. Mouse gene names apply. The CDR3 end falls 1 residue outside the read, so it is completed with the germline J gene. This chain joins TRBV3 and TRBJ1-1; 7 bases fit TRBD1. In germline, CDR1 is SNHLY, CDR2 FYNGKV (reference sequence). The CDR3 is 14 residues long. Unmatched junction bases numbered 4, after V lost 2 bases and J lost 4 bases. Incomplete CDR3 DNA: TGTGCCAGCAGCTTAAAGGGGGCCGGCACAGAAGTCTTC. Translation: CASSLKGAGTEVF. In full, the CDR3 is CASSLKGAGTEVFF.

In the case of this clone: Each gene name is a mouse one. CDR3 residues: CASSRTGDNQAPLF. The sequenced part of the CDR3 DNA is TGTGCAAGCAGCAGGACAGGGGACAACCAGGCTCCGCTT. The chain recombines TRBV16 with TRBJ1-5, with 9 bases fitting TRBD1. The read halts 1 residue ahead of the CDR3 end, with the missing end drawn from the germline J gene. V was clipped by 5 bases and J by 2 bases; unmatched bases: 1. This CDR3 spans 14 amino acids. The germline V gene encodes CDR1 SGHSA and CDR2 FRNQAP.

This clone was counted a few times. Genes and germline are mouse. The CDR3 is cut off 1 residue early in the read; its end comes from the germline J gene. This chain uses TRBV17 with TRBJ1-3; no definite D call. The CDR3 covers 14 residues. V lost 2 bases, J lost 0 bases, and 5 bases lay in between. Looked up from germline, CDR1 is MNHDT and CDR2 is YYDKIL. CDR3 residues: CASSRQNSGNTLYF. The DNA read from the CDR3 is TGTGCTAGCAGTAGACAGAATTCTGGAAATACGCTCTAT. The full variable domain, its missing parts supplied by reference TRBV17 and TRBJ1-3, is DTTVKQNPRYKLARVGKPVNLICSQTMNHDTMYWYQKKPNQAPKLLLFYYDKILNREADTFEKFQSSRPNNSFCSLYIGSAGLEYSAMYLCASSRQNSGNTLYFGEGSRLIVV.

In its sample, this clone was seen a few times. The genes are named according to mouse. Read sequence stops 1 residue before the CDR3 end, and the germline J gene provides the missing end. This sequence joins TRBV26 and TRBJ2-7; TRBD2 matches 11 bases. The germline CDR1 and CDR2 sequences are KGHPV and FQNQEV (reference sequence). There are 15 residues in the CDR3. V lost 6 bases, J lost 0 bases, and 4 bases stayed unmatched. The sequenced CDR3 bases are TGTGCCAGCAGAGGGACTGGGGGAAGCTCCTATGAACAGTAC. Translation gives CASRGTGGSSYEQY. The entire CDR3 protein reads CASRGTGGSSYEQYF. Variable domain in full (rest from reference TRBV26 and TRBJ2-7): NSKVIQTPRYLVKGQGQKAKMRCIPEKGHPVVFWYQQNKNNEFKFLINFQNQEVLQQIDMTEKRFSAECPSNSPCSLEIQSSEAGDSALYLCASRGTGGSSYEQYFGPGTRLTVL.

About this clone itself: The germline and genes are mouse ones. The part of the CDR3 DNA that was read is TGTGCAAGCAGCTTAGGAGGGGAGATAAACACCTTGTAC. Protein product: CASSLGGEINTLY. The full CDR3 is CASSLGGEINTLYF. The chain employs TRBV16 and TRBJ2-4; perhaps TRBD1 as D (5 bases). The read comes to an end 1 residue before the CDR3 does, leaving the germline J gene to fill in the end. The CDR3 spans 14 residues. Germline CDR1 SGHSA, CDR2 FRNQAP. V lost 1 base, J lost 5 bases, and 10 bases lay in between.

As concerns this clone: The genes and germline here are from mouse. Coverage ceases 1 residue before the CDR3 finishes, and the germline J gene fills in the end. The V and J genes are TRBV26 and TRBJ1-1; D not certain. The CDR3 runs 13 residues. V lost 1 base and J lost 1, with 4 bases in between. Per the germline V gene, CDR1 is KGHPV and CDR2 is FQNQEV (reference sequence). The sequenced CDR3 bases are TGTGCCAGCAGTCTGTGGGTGAACACAGAAGTCTTC. Amino acids: CASSLWVNTEVF. The complete CDR3 sequence is CASSLWVNTEVFF.

This clone has more than one count but fewer than ten. Each gene name is a mouse one. The read ends 1 residue before the CDR3 terminus; that terminus is restored from the germline J gene. This chain joins TRBV4 and TRBJ1-6, with 7 bases identical to TRBD1. TRBJ1-6 has ORF status, its function being uncertain. CDR3 size: 14 residues. CDR1 is LGHDT and CDR2 is YNNKQL in the germline V gene (reference sequence). V trimming: 5 bases; J trimming: 4 bases; junction bases outside the gene matches: 2. The DNA read from the CDR3 is TGTGCCAGCAGCAGACAGGGATATAATTCGCCCCTCTAC. This sequence encodes CASSRQGYNSPLY. The whole CDR3 reads CASSRQGYNSPLYF.

Notes on this clone: Mouse germline and gene names are used. CDR3 bases read: TGTGCCAGCGGAGGGGGGACAAGGGTAGAAAAATATGAACAGTAC. Translation gives CASGGGTRVEKYEQY. The CDR3 in full is CASGGGTRVEKYEQYF. The chain has TRBV15 and TRBJ2-7; D is possibly TRBD1 or TRBD2 (6 bases each). The DNA ends 1 residue before the CDR3 does, and the rest of the CDR3 is filled in from the germline J gene. CDR3 length: 16 amino acids. Per the germline V gene, CDR1 is SGHND and CDR2 is FRSKSL. V was trimmed by 8 bases and J by 4 bases, leaving 24 bases between them.

With regard to this clone: Gene names and germline match the mouse. The DNA ends 1 residue before the CDR3 does, and the rest of the CDR3 is filled in from the germline J gene. This chain links TRBV16 with TRBJ2-5, with 9 bases aligning to TRBD2. The CDR3 totals 14 residues. Trimming took 5 bases from V and 2 from J; bases not matched to a gene: 2. The V gene's germline CDR1 is SGHSA and CDR2 FRNQAP. CDR3 amino acids: CASSPLGGQDTQYF. The CDR3 DNA, read in part, is TGTGCAAGCAGCCCACTGGGGGGCCAAGACACCCAGTAC.

A note on this clone: The gene names given are mouse names. The read ends 1 residue shy of where the CDR3 ends; the end is completed using the germline J gene. The chain combines TRBV23 with TRBJ2-5; the D call of TRBD1 is as the table states it, not checked on the DNA. The CDR3 runs 13 residues. CDR1 is KGHTA and CDR2 is FQNQQP in the germline V gene. This chain's CDR3 is CSSSQNKKDTQYF. The sequenced CDR3 bases are TGCTCCAGCAGTCAAAACAAAAAAGACACCCAGTAC.